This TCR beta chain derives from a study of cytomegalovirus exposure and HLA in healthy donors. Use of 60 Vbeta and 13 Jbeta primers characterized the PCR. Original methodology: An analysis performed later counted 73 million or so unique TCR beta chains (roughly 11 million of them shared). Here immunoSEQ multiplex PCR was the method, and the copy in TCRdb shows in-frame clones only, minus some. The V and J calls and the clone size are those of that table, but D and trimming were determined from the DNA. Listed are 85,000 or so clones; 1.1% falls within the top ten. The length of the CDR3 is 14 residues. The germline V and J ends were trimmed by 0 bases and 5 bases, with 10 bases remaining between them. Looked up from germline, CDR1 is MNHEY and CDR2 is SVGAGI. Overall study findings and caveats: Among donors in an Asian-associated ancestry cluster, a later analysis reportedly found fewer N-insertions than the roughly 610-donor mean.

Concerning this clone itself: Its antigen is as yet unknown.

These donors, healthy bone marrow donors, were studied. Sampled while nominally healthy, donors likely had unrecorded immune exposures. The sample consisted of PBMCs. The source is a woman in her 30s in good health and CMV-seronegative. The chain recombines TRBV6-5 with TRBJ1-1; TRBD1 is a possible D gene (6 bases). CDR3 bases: TGTGCCAGCAGTTACTCGCCAGGGGTGACTGAAGCTTTCTTT. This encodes CASSYSPGVTEAFF.